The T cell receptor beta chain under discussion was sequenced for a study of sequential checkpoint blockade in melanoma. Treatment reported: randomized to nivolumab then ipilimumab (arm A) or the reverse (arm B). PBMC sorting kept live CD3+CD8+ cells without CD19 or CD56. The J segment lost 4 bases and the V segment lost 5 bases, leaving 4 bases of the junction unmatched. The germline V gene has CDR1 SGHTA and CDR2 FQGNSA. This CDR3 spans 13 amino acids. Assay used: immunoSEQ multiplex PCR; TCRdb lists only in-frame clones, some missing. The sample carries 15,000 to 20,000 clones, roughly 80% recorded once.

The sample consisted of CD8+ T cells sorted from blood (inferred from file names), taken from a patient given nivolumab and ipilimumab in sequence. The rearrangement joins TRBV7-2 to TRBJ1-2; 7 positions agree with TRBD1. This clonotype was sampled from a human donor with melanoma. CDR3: CASSPGTAYGYTF. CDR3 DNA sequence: TGTGCCAGCAGCCCTGGGACAGCCTATGGCTACACCTTC.